The present TCR beta chain was sequenced within a study of control samples from healthy donors and cancer patients. The V end was cut by 3 bases, the J end by 4 bases, with 7 bases between. Looked up from germline, CDR1 is KGHSH and CDR2 is LQKENI. The CDR3 contains 13 residues. Sequencing used immunoSEQ multiplex PCR; TCRdb keeps in-frame clones, though not all of them. Here the sample spans 150,000 to 200,000 clones, 90% to 95% being singletons. The chain employs TRBV18 and TRBJ1-5; D is undetermined. Specimen: blood. The sequence was obtained from a man aged 25 to 40 in good health. CDR3 DNA sequence: TGTGCCAGCTCACCGGACGGAAATCAGCCCCAGCATTTT. Residues: CASSPDGNQPQHF.